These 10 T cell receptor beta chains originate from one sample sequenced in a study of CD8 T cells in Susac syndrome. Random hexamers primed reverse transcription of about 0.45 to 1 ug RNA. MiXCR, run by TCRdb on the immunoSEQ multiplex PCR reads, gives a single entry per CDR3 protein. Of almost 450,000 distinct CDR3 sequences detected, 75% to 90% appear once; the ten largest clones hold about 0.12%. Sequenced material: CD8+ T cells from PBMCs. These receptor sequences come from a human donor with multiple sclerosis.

CDR3 loop: CASREGRGGYTF. For the CDR3, the DNA is TGTGCCAGCAGGGAAGGCCGAGGTGGCTACACCTTC. This chain joins TRBV27 and TRBJ1-2; D is ambiguous. The length of the CDR3 is 12 residues. Trimming cost V 6 bases and J 7 bases, with 12 bases left between them. From germline, CDR1 is MNHEY and CDR2 SMNVEV (reference sequence).

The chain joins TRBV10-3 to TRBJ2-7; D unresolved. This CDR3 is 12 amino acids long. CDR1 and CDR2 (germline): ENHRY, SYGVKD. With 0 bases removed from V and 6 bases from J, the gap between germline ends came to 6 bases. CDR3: CAISESRAEQYF. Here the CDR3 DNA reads TGTGCCATCAGTGAGTCAAGGGCCGAGCAGTACTTC.

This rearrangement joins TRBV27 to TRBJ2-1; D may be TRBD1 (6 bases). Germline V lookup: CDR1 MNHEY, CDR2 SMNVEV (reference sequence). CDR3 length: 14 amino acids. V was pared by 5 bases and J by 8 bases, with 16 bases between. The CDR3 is CASSITGFSDEQFF. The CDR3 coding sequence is TGTGCCAGCAGTATAACAGGGTTTTCCGATGAGCAGTTCTTC.

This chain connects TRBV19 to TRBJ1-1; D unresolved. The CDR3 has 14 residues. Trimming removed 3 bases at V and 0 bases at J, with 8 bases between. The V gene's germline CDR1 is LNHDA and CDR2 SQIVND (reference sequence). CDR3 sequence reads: CASSMGSLNTEAFF. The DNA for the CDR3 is TGTGCCAGTAGTATGGGGAGCCTGAACACTGAAGCTTTCTTT. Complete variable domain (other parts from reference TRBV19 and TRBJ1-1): DGGITQSPKYLFRKEGQNVTLSCEQNLNHDAMYWYRQDPGQGLRLIYYSQIVNDFQKGDIAEGYSVSREKKESFPLTVTSAQKNPTAFYLCASSMGSLNTEAFFGQGTRLTVV.

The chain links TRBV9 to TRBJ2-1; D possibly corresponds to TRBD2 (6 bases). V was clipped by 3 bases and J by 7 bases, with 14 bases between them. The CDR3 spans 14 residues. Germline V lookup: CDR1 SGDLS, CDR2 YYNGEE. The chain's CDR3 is CASSARQTSNEQFF. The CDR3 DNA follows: TGTGCCAGCAGCGCCAGACAGACTAGTAATGAGCAGTTCTTC.

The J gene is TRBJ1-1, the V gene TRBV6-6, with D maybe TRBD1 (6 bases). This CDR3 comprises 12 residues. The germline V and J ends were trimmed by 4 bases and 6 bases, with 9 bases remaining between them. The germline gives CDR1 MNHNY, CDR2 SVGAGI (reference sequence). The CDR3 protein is CASSSQGAEAFF. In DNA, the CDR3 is TGTGCCAGCAGTTCACAGGGTGCTGAAGCTTTCTTT.

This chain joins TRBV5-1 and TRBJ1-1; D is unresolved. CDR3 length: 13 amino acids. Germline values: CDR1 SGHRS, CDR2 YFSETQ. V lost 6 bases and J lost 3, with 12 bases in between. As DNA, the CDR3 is TGCGCCAGCAACGAGGTCCCAGACACTGAAGCTTTCTTT. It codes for CASNEVPDTEAFF.

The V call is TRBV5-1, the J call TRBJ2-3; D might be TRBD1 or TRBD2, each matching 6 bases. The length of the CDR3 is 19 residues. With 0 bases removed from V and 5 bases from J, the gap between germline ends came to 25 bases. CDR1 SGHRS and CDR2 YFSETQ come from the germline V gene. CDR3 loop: CASSLGWGAHPTLQDTQYF. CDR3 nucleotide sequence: TGCGCCAGCAGCTTGGGGTGGGGGGCCCATCCCACACTCCAAGATACGCAGTATTTT.

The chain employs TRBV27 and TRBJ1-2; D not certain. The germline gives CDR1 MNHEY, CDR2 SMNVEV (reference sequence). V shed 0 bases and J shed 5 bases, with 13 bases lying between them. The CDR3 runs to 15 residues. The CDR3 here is CASSLSRGGSYGYTF. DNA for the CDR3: TGTGCCAGCAGTTTATCACGGGGTGGCAGTTATGGCTACACCTTC.

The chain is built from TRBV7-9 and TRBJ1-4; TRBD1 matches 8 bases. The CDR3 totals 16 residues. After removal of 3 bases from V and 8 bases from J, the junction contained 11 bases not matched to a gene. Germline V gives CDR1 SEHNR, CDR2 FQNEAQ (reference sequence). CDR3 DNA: TGTGCCAGCAGCTTGGGGCCTCAGGGGGCGGACGAAAAACTGTTTTTT. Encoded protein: CASSLGPQGADEKLFF.